This entry describes one TCR beta chain. The target antigen is unknown. This sample stems from a study of a mutant IDH1 vaccine in newly diagnosed glioma. Looking at the study overall: V12 came at week 35, V13 at week 47.

Trimming left V 1 base short and J 0 bases short, with 11 bases between. The germline gives CDR1 SGHTS, CDR2 YDEGEE. This CDR3 is 17 amino acids long. Time point reported: week 47, end of study. Topical imiquimod accompanied each vaccine dose, which consisted of 300 ug of mutant IDH1 20-mer peptide. Measured with immunoSEQ multiplex PCR; TCRdb has only the in-frame clones, and not every one. Here the sample spans about 54,000 clones, under 85% being singletons. Findings and caveats of the study: Changes to the top peripheral T cell clonotypes appeared unrelated to pseudoprogression.

This chain joins TRBV5-8 and TRBJ1-6; D might be TRBD1 (5 bases). This specimen consisted of PBMCs, obtained from a glioma patient whose treatment included an IDH1 peptide vaccine. The clonotype originates from a woman aged 45-59 years with glioma. The CDR3 DNA is TGTGCCAGCAGCTTGTACGGGGCGGGCTCCTATAATTCACCCCTCCACTTT. Encoded protein: CASSLYGAGSYNSPLHF. The variable domain in full, with the rest retrieved from reference TRBV5-8 and TRBJ1-6, is EAGVTQSPTHLIKTRGQQATLRCSPISGHTSVYWYQQALGLGLQFLLWYDEGEERNRGNFPPRFSGRQFPNYSSELNVNALELEDSALYLCASSLYGAGSYNSPLHFGNGTRLTVT.